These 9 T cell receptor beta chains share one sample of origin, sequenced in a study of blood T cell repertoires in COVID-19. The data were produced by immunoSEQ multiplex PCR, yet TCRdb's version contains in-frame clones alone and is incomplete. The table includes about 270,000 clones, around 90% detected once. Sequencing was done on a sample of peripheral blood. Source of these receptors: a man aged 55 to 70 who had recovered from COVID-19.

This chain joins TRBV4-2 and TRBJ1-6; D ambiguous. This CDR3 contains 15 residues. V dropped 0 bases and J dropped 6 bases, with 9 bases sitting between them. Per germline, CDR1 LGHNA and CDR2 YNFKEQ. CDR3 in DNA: TGTGCCAGCAGCCAAGATATGCAGTTTAATTCACCCCTCCACTTT. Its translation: CASSQDMQFNSPLHF.

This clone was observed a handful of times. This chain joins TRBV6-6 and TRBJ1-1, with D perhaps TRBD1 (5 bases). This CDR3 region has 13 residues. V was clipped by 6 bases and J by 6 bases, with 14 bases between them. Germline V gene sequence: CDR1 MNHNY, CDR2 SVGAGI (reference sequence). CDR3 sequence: CASSLKGAAEAFF. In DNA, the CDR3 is TGTGCCAGCAGCCTTAAAGGGGCGGCTGAAGCTTTCTTT.

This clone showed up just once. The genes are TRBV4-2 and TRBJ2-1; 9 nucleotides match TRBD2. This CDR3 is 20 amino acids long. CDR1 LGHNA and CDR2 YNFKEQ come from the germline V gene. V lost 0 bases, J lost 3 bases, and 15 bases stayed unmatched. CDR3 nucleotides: TGTGCCAGCAGCCAAGATCGGACCTCCCTGACTAGCGGACTCTACAATGAGCAGTTCTTC. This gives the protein CASSQDRTSLTSGLYNEQFF.

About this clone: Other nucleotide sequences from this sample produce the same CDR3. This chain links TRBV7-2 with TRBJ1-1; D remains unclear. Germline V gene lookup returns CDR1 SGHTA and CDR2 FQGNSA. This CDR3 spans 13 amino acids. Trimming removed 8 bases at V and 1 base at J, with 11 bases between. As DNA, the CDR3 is TGTGCCAGCTCGAGGGCCGGGAACACTGAAGCTTTCTTT. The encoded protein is CASSRAGNTEAFF.

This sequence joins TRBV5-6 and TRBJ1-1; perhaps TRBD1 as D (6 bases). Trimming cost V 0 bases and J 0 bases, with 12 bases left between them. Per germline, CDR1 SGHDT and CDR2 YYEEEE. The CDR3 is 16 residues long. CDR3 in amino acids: CASSLAGTPMNTEAFF. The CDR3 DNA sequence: TGTGCCAGCAGCTTGGCCGGGACACCTATGAACACTGAAGCTTTCTTT.

CDR3 sequence: CSVGAGTGNTEAFF. The CDR3 nucleotides are TGCAGCGTTGGGGCCGGGACAGGGAACACTGAAGCTTTCTTT. V usage is TRBV29-1 and J usage is TRBJ1-1, with 8 bases identical to TRBD1. The CDR3 length is 14 residues. Germline loops: CDR1 SQVTM, CDR2 ANQGSEA. Trimming took 4 bases from V and 1 from J; bases not matched to a gene: 5. Using reference TRBV29-1 and TRBJ1-1 for the parts outside the CDR3, the full variable domain is SAVISQKPSRDICQRGTSLTIQCQVDSQVTMMFWYRQQPGQSLTLIATANQGSEATYESGFVIDKFPISRPNLTFSTLTVSNMSPEDSSIYLCSVGAGTGNTEAFFGQGTRLTVV.

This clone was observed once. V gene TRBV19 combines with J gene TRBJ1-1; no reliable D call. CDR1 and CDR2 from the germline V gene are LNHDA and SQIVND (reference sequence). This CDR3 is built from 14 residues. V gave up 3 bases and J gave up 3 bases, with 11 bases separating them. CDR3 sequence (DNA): TGTGCCAGTAGTATCCGCCCCGGTCACACTGAAGCTTTCTTT. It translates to CASSIRPGHTEAFF.

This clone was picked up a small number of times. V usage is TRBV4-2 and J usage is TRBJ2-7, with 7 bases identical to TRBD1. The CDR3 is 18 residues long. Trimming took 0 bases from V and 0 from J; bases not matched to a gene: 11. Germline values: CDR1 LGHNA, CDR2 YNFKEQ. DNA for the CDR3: TGTGCCAGCAGCCAAGATGCCGCTCGAGACAGGGCCTCCTACGAGCAGTACTTC. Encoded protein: CASSQDAARDRASYEQYF.

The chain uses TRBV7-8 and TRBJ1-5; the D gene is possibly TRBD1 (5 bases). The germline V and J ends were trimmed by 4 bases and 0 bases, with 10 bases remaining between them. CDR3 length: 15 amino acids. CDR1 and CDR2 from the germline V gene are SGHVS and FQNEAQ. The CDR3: CASSSTTGSNQPQHF. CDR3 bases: TGTGCCAGCAGCTCAACCACAGGTAGCAATCAGCCCCAGCATTTT.